Listed here are 15 T cell receptor beta chains from one sample, sequenced in a study of blood T cell repertoires in COVID-19. This table comes from immunoSEQ multiplex PCR, and its TCRdb copy is limited to in-frame clones, with some not included. This sample has 150,000 to 200,000 clones, with roughly 86% found just once. Input material: peripheral blood. All receptors derive from a man aged 70-80 years with acute or convalescent COVID-19.

The chain links TRBV5-5 to TRBJ1-1; 8 bases fit TRBD1. The CDR3 is 17 residues long. V lost 4 bases and J lost 4; bases outside the gene matches: 15. Per germline, CDR1 SGHKS and CDR2 YYEKEE (reference sequence). DNA of the CDR3: TGTGCCAGCAGCCGAGGGACAGGCCAACACGTGGGCACTGAAGCTTTCTTT. Protein sequence: CASSRGTGQHVGTEAFF.

The J gene is TRBJ1-2, the V gene TRBV5-1, with 10 bases that match TRBD1. Trimming removed 3 bases from V and 8 bases from J; junction bases left unmatched: 7. Germline V gene lookup returns CDR1 SGHRS and CDR2 YFSETQ. The CDR3 sequence is 14 residues long. CDR3 DNA: TGCGCCAGCAGCTGGGGACAGGGGTTGGGCGGCTACACCTTC. This encodes CASSWGQGLGGYTF.

The V and J genes are TRBV7-2 and TRBJ2-3, with TRBD2 identical over 7 bases. The germline gives CDR1 SGHTA, CDR2 FQGNSA. Germline trimming cut 1 base from V and 3 bases from J; bases unmatched to any gene: 13. The CDR3 extends over 18 amino acids. The CDR3 here is CASSLVKRGRGSTDTQYF. CDR3 in DNA: TGTGCCAGCAGCTTAGTAAAGCGGGGAAGGGGTAGTACAGATACGCAGTATTTT. The full variable domain, in which reference TRBV7-2 and TRBJ2-3 provide the parts outside the CDR3, is GAGVSQSPSNKVTEKGKDVELRCDPISGHTALYWYRQSLGQGLEFLIYFQGNSAPDKSGLPSDRFSAERTGGSVSTLTIQRTQQEDSAVYLCASSLVKRGRGSTDTQYFGPGTRLTVL.

This clone has just a few counts. The rearrangement joins TRBV7-9 to TRBJ1-1; TRBD1 is a possible D gene (5 bases). The V gene's germline CDR1 is SEHNR and CDR2 FQNEAQ (reference sequence). Trimming left V 10 bases short and J 4 bases short, with 13 bases between. There are 12 residues in the CDR3. The CDR3 protein is CATLGGGTEAFF. CDR3 sequence (DNA): TGTGCCACCCTGGGGGGGGGCACTGAAGCTTTCTTT.

CDR3 DNA sequence: TGTGCCAGCAGTTTGTTACAGGGGACCGCGGCGCAGTACTTC. It codes for CASSLLQGTAAQYF. The chain joins TRBV27 to TRBJ2-7; TRBD1 matches at 7 bases. This CDR3 is built from 14 residues. The V gene's germline CDR1 is MNHEY and CDR2 SMNVEV (reference sequence). V lost 3 bases and J lost 9; bases outside the gene matches: 11.

A remark on this clone: The germline gene is not matched at one end of the junction; a read error may be the cause. This chain connects TRBV2 to TRBJ1-2; D might be TRBD1 (5 bases). CDR1 and CDR2 (germline): SNHLY, FYNNEI. This CDR3 contains 15 residues. CDR3 coding DNA: TGTGCCAGCAGCATCTCGGGCAGGGAACCCTATCGCTACACCTTC. It is translated as CASSISGREPYRYTF.

V is TRBV20-1 and J is TRBJ2-1, with a possible D match to TRBD2 (6 bases). This CDR3 region has 11 residues. CDR1 is DFQATT, CDR2 SNEGSKA, per germline (reference sequence). V was pared by 6 bases and J by 10 bases, with 13 bases between. The CDR3 protein is CSAALRGEQFF. The CDR3 region has the DNA TGCAGTGCCGCCTTACGGGGGGAGCAGTTCTTC.

The chain combines TRBV28 with TRBJ2-5; 9 bases align to TRBD1. With V trimmed by 6 bases and J by 5 bases, 4 bases remained unmatched. The length of the CDR3 is 13 residues. Germline V lookup: CDR1 MDHEN, CDR2 SYDVKM. CDR3 protein: CASRDRGGETQYF. CDR3 sequence (DNA): TGTGCCAGCAGGGACAGGGGAGGGGAGACCCAGTACTTC.

This chain joins TRBV29-1 and TRBJ1-6; 7 bases match TRBD1. The V and J ends lost 7 bases and 8 bases, in that order; junction bases with no gene match: 8. The CDR3 contains 13 residues. Germline V gene data show CDR1 as SQVTM and CDR2 as ANQGSEA. The CDR3 coding sequence is TGCAGCGCCAAAGGCCAGGGGGATTCACCCCTCCACTTT. Translating gives CSAKGQGDSPLHF.

J is TRBJ2-2 and V is TRBV18; the D is unclear. The CDR3 spans 14 residues. Trimming took 5 bases from V and 2 from J, leaving 9 bases between them. The germline CDR1 and CDR2 sequences are KGHSH and LQKENI. The CDR3 sequence is CASSERLNTGELFF. CDR3 in DNA: TGTGCCAGCTCAGAAAGACTTAACACCGGGGAGCTGTTTTTT.

The genes are TRBV7-9 and TRBJ2-1; unclear D gene. Germline CDR1 is SEHNR and CDR2 is FQNEAQ (reference sequence). The CDR3 spans 17 residues. The germline V and J ends were trimmed by 5 bases and 3 bases, with 20 bases remaining between them. The CDR3 here is CASSPRHTILLYNEQFF. In DNA, the CDR3 is TGTGCCAGCAGCCCCCGGCACACAATACTACTCTACAATGAGCAGTTCTTC.

This CDR3 is CASSTLGLGYGYTF. CDR3 in DNA: TGTGCCAGTAGTACCTTGGGACTGGGCTATGGCTACACCTTC. The rearrangement uses TRBV19 and TRBJ1-2; a possible D gene is TRBD1 (5 bases). Germline CDR1 is LNHDA and CDR2 is SQIVND (reference sequence). The CDR3 sequence is 14 residues long. The V and J ends lost 4 bases and 4 bases respectively, with 13 bases between them.

V gene TRBV6-2 or TRBV6-3 combines with J gene TRBJ2-4, with D tentatively TRBD1 (6 bases). Germline assignment: CDR1 MNHEY and CDR2 SVGEGT. The CDR3 has 15 amino acids. Trimming cost V 7 bases and J 7 bases, with 20 bases left between them. CDR3 DNA sequence: TGTGCCAGCACCCCCCACTCCCAGGGGACGAACATTCAGTACTTC. Translation gives CASTPHSQGTNIQYF.

This clone has a single count. One junction end does not reproduce the germline sequence, and a read error may be involved. The genes are TRBV10-3 and TRBJ2-3, with TRBD2 matching 9 bases. Germline values: CDR1 ENHRY, CDR2 SYGVKD. The CDR3 extends over 13 amino acids. The DNA for the CDR3 is TGTGCCGTCAGCGGGGGGCAAGTAGATACGCAGTATTTT. It translates to CAVSGGQVDTQYF.

CDR3 bases: TGTGCCAGCAGTTTGGCGGGGGGTGAGACCCAGTACTTC. Translation: CASSLAGGETQYF. V is TRBV12-3 or TRBV12-4 and J is TRBJ2-5, with 8 bases matching TRBD2. The ends lost 3 bases at V and 5 bases at J; junction bases unmatched: 2. This CDR3 is built from 13 residues.